The rows below give T cell receptor beta chains drawn from one sample of a study of blood T cell repertoires in COVID-19. Using immunoSEQ multiplex PCR, the repertoire was profiled, and TCRdb retains in-frame clones only, with some absent. Among tens of thousands of clones, approximately 70% were seen once, and the ten largest hold around 10%. The source material was peripheral blood. These receptors were taken from a woman aged 70-85 years with acute or convalescent COVID-19. The CDR3 runs from the conserved cysteine through the conserved F or W. A D gene is named only where the DNA matches it firmly. Expanded clones get a size class; other rows say once, few or many, or leave the size out.

size: once; J: TRBJ1-2; D: .; V: TRBV6-1; DNA: TGTGCCAGCAGTGAAGGGGGGGGGATCAACTATGGCTACACCTTC; CDR3: CASSEGGGINYGYTF
size: .; J: TRBJ2-7; D: .; V: TRBV5-1; DNA: TGCGCCAGCAGCTACCGACAGACTTACGAGCAGTACTTC; CDR3: CASSYRQTYEQYF
size: few; J: TRBJ1-2; D: TRBD1; V: TRBV28; DNA: TGTGCCAGCAGTCCGGGACAGGGGAAGGCCTTAAGGTATGGCTACACCTTC; CDR3: CASSPGQGKALRYGYTF
size: .; J: TRBJ1-4; D: TRBD1; V: TRBV2; DNA: TGTGCCAGCAGTGTCGGACAGGATAATGAAAAACTGTTTTTT; CDR3: CASSVGQDNEKLFF
size: .; J: TRBJ2-3; D: .; V: TRBV18; DNA: TGTGCCAGCTCTCCCGGGACTCCATTCTGGGATACGCAGTATTTT; CDR3: CASSPGTPFWDTQYF
size: .; J: TRBJ2-3; D: TRBD2; V: TRBV5-6; DNA: TGTGCCAGCAGCTTGTTACTAGCGGGGAGCACAGATACGCAGTATTTT; CDR3: CASSLLLAGSTDTQYF
size: .; J: TRBJ2-7; D: TRBD1; V: TRBV6-2/TRBV6-3; DNA: TGTGCCAGCAGTTACTCGTTGGGACAGCTCTACGAGCAGTACTTC; CDR3: CASSYSLGQLYEQYF
size: .; J: TRBJ1-3; D: .; V: TRBV9; DNA: TGTGCCAGCAGCTCTGACAGGAGCTCTGGAAACACCATATATTTT; CDR3: CASSSDRSSGNTIYF
size: .; J: TRBJ1-4; D: TRBD1; V: TRBV27; DNA: TGTGCCAGCAGTGCGGACAGGTTAAATGAAAAACTGTTTTTT; CDR3: CASSADRLNEKLFF
size: .; J: TRBJ2-1; D: .; V: TRBV20-1; DNA: TGCAGTGGAAGAGGGGGCAATGAGCAGTTCTTC; CDR3: CSGRGGNEQFF
size: .; J: TRBJ2-7; D: TRBD1; V: TRBV2; DNA: TGTGCCAGCAGTGGGGACAGGGCCAGCTCCTACGAGCAGTACTTC; CDR3: CASSGDRASSYEQYF
size: .; J: TRBJ2-2; D: TRBD2; V: TRBV5-1; DNA: TGCGCCAGCAGCTATAGCGGGGGGAACACCGGGGAGCTGTTTTTT; CDR3: CASSYSGGNTGELFF
size: .; J: TRBJ1-2; D: .; V: TRBV19; DNA: TGTGCCAGTAGTATCAACAGAAACTATGGCTACACCTTC; CDR3: CASSINRNYGYTF
size: .; J: TRBJ1-3; D: .; V: TRBV7-8; DNA: TGTGCCAGCAGGGGTTTTCAGGGTGGAAACACCATATATTTT; CDR3: CASRGFQGGNTIYF
size: .; J: TRBJ2-7; D: TRBD2; V: TRBV4-1; DNA: TGCGCCAGCAGCCACATCGAGCTAGCGGGGGCCAGCGAGCAGTACTTC; CDR3: CASSHIELAGASEQYF
size: .; J: TRBJ1-4; D: .; V: TRBV5-4; DNA: TGTGCCAGCAGCTTGGATAGGGGGACTAATGAAAAACTGTTTTTT; CDR3: CASSLDRGTNEKLFF
size: .; J: TRBJ1-4; D: .; V: TRBV6-2/TRBV6-3; DNA: TGTGCCAGCAGTTACTCGGTCATCGTGGAGGGGCCCCTTCGACCTAATGAAAAACTGTTTTTT; CDR3: CASSYSVIVEGPLRPNEKLFF
size: .; J: TRBJ2-7; D: .; V: TRBV7-3; DNA: TGTGCCAGCAGCTTAGGGTTTGGTTCCAGCGCCTACGAGCAGTACTTC; CDR3: CASSLGFGSSAYEQYF
size: few; J: TRBJ2-7; D: .; V: TRBV7-9; DNA: TGTGCCAGCAGCTCCATAGCGGGACAGGGTAGATCCTACGAGCAGTACTTC; CDR3: CASSSIAGQGRSYEQYF
size: few; J: TRBJ2-5; D: TRBD1; V: TRBV5-4; DNA: TGTGCCAGCAGAGAGGGACAGGGATGGGAGACCCAGTACTTC; CDR3: CASREGQGWETQYF
size: few; J: TRBJ2-4; D: .; V: TRBV9; DNA: TGTGCCAGCAGCGTAGGCGGTAGCGAGCACGGCATTCAGTACTTC; CDR3: CASSVGGSEHGIQYF
size: .; J: TRBJ2-6; D: TRBD1; V: TRBV10-3; DNA: TGTGCCATCTCCCGACAGGGAACGGGGGCCAACGTCCTGACTTTC; CDR3: CAISRQGTGANVLTF
size: few; J: TRBJ1-2; D: TRBD1; V: TRBV4-1; DNA: TGCGCCAGCAGCCAAGCGGGACAGGAGGATAGGGGCTACACCTTC; CDR3: CASSQAGQEDRGYTF
size: .; J: TRBJ1-1; D: .; V: TRBV19; DNA: TGTGCCAGTAGGGGAGGGACGGGTACTGAAGCTTTCTTT; CDR3: CASRGGTGTEAFF